This T cell receptor beta chain was observed in a study of shared clonotypes between healthy human individuals. Produced via immunoSEQ multiplex PCR; TCRdb's table is partial and in-frame only. The data hold about 2 million clones, with roughly 94% observed a single time. Germline V gives CDR1 SGHRS, CDR2 YFSETQ. The CDR3 is 16 amino acids. The J segment lost 4 bases and the V segment lost 4 bases, leaving 8 bases of the junction unmatched. This sequence originates from a man aged 18 to 30 in good health. Input material: naive CD4+ T cells sorted from blood. Noted subset: CD45RA+ positively selected. The genes are TRBV5-1 and TRBJ2-1, with 10 nucleotides matching TRBD1. In DNA, the CDR3 is TGCGCCAGCAGCACCGGGACAGGGGATAGGTACAATGAGCAGTTCTTC. This codes for CASSTGTGDRYNEQFF.